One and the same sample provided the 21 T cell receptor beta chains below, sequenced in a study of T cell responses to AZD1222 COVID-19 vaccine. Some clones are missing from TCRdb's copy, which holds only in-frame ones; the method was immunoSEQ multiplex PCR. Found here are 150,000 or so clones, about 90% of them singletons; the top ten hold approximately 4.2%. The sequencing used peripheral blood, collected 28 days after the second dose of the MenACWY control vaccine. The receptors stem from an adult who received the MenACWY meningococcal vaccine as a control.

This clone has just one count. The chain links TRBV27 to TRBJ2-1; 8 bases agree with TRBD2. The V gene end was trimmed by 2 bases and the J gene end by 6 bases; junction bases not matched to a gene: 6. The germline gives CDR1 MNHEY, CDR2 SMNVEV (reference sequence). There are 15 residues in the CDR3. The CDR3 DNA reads TGTGCCAGCAGTTTAGGCAGCGGGAGTTTCAATGAGCAGTTCTTC. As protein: CASSLGSGSFNEQFF.

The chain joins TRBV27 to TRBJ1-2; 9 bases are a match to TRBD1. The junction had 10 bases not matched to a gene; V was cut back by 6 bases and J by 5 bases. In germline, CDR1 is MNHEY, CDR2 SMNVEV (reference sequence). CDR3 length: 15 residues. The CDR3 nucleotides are TGTGCCAGCAGCTCGTTTACAGGGGGCCAATATGGCTACACCTTC. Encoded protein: CASSSFTGGQYGYTF.

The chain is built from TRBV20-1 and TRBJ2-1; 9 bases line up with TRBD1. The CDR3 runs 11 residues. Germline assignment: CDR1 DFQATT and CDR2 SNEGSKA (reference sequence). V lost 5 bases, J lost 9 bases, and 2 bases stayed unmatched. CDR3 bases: TGCAGTGCTGGGACAGGGCCTGAGCAGTTCTTC. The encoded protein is CSAGTGPEQFF.

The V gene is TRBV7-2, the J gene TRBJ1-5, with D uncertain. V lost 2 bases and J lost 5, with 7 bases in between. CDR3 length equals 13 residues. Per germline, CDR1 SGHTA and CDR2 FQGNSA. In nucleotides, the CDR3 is TGTGCCAGCAGCTTATCACGTTATCAGCCCCAGCATTTT. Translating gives CASSLSRYQPQHF. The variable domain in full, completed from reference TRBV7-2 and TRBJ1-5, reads GAGVSQSPSNKVTEKGKDVELRCDPISGHTALYWYRQSLGQGLEFLIYFQGNSAPDKSGLPSDRFSAERTGGSVSTLTIQRTQQEDSAVYLCASSLSRYQPQHFGDGTRLSIL.

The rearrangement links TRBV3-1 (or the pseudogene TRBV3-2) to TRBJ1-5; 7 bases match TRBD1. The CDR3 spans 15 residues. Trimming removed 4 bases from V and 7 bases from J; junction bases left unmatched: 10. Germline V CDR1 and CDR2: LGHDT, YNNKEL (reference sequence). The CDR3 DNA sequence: TGTGCCAGCAGCCCAACCCGACAGGGTGGGCAGCCCCAGCATTTT. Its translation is CASSPTRQGGQPQHF.

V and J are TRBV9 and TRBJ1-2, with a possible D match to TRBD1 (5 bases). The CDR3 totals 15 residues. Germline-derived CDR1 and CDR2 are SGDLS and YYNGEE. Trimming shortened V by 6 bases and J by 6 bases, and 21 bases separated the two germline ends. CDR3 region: CASTSRRAGTDGYTF. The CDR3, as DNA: TGTGCCAGCACCTCACGGCGGGCAGGGACCGATGGCTACACCTTC.

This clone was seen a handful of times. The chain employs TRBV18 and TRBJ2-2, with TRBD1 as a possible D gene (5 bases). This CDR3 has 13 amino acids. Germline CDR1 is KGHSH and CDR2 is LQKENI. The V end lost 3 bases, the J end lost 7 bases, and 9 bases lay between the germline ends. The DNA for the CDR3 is TGTGCCAGCTCACCTGTACAGGACGGGGAGCTGTTTTTT. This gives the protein CASSPVQDGELFF.

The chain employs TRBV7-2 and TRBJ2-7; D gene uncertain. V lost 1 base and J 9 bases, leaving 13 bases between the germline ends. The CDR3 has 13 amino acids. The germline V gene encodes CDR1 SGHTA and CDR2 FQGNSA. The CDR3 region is CASSLGRPDGQYF. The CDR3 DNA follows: TGTGCCAGCAGCTTAGGGCGGCCCGACGGGCAGTACTTC.

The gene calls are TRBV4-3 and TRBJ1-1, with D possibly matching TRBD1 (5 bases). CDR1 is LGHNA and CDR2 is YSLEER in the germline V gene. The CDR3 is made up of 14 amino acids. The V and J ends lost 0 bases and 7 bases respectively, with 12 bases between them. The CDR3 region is CASSQDYGDLEAFF. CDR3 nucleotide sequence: TGCGCCAGCAGCCAAGATTATGGGGACCTTGAAGCTTTCTTT.

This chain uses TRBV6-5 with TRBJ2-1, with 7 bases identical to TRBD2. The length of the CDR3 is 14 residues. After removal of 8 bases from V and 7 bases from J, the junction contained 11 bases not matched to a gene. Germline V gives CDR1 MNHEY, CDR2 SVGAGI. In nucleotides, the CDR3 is TGTGCCAGCTTACTGGGGGGGAGCGGAAATGAGCAGTTCTTC. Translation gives CASLLGGSGNEQFF.

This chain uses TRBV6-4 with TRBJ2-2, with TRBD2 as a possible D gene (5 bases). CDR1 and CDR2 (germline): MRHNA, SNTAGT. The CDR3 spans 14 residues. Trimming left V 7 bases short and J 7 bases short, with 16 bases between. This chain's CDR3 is CASTGPGLVGELFF. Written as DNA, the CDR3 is TGTGCCAGCACCGGTCCGGGGTTGGTCGGGGAGCTGTTTTTT.

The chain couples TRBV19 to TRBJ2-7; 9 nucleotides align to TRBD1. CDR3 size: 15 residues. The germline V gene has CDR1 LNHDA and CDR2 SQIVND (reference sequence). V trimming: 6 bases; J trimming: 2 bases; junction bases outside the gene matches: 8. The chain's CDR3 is CASSFGTGKPYEQYF. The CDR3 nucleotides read TGTGCCAGTAGCTTCGGGACAGGGAAACCCTACGAGCAGTACTTC.

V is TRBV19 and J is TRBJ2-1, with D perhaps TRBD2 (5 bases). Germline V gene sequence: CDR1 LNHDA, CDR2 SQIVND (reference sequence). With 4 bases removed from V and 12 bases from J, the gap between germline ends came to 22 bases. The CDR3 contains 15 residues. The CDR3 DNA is TGTGCCAGTAGTACGTCCGCGGGCCGTCTTATTGGGCAGTTCTTC. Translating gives CASSTSAGRLIGQFF. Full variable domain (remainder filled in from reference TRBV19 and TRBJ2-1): DGGITQSPKYLFRKEGQNVTLSCEQNLNHDAMYWYRQDPGQGLRLIYYSQIVNDFQKGDIAEGYSVSREKKESFPLTVTSAQKNPTAFYLCASSTSAGRLIGQFFGPGTRLTVL.

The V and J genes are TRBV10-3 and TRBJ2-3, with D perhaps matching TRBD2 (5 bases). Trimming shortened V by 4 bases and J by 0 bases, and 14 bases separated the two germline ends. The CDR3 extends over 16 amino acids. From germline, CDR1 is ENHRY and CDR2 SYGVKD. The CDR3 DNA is TGTGCCATCAGTGCCCGGGCACTAGTAAGCACAGATACGCAGTATTTT. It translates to CAISARALVSTDTQYF.

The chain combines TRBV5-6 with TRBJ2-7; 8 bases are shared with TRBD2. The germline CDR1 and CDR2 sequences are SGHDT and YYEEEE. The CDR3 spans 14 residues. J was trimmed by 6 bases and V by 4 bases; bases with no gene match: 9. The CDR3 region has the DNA TGTGCCAGCAGCCGCCGGGCCGGGAGGGGCGAGCAGTACTTC. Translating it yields CASSRRAGRGEQYF.

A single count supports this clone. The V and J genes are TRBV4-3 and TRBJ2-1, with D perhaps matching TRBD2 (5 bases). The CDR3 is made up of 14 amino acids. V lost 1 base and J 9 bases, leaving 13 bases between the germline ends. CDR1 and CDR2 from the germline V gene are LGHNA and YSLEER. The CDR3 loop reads CASSQGWETVEQFF. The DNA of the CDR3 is TGCGCCAGCAGCCAAGGGTGGGAGACGGTTGAGCAGTTCTTC.

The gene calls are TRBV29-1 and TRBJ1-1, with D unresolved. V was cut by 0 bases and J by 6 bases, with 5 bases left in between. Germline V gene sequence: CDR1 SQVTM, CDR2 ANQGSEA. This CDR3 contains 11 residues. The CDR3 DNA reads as TGCAGCGTTGAAGATGACCCTGAAGCTTTCTTT. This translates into CSVEDDPEAFF.

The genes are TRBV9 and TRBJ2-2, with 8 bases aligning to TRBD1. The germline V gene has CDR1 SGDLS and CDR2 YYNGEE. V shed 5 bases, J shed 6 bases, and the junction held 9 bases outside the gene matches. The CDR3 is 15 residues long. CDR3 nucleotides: TGTGCCAGCAGAGCCGGACAGGGTCATCCCGGGGAGCTGTTTTTT. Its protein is CASRAGQGHPGELFF.

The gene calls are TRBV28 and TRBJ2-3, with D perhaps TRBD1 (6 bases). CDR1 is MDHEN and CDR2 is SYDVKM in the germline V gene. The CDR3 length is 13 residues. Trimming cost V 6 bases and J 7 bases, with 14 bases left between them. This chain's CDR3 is CASSSAGTYTQYF. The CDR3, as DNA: TGTGCCAGCAGCTCCGCTGGGACATATACGCAGTATTTT.

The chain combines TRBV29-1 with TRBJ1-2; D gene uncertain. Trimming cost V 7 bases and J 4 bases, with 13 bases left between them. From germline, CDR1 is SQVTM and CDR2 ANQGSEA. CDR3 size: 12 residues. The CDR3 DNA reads TGCAGCGCCAACCCAATAACCTATGGCTACACCTTC. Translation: CSANPITYGYTF.

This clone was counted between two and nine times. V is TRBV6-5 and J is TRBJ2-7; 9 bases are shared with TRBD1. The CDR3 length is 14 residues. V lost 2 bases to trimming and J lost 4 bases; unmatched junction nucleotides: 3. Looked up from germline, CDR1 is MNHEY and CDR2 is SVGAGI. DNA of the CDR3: TGTGCCAGCAGTTACCGACAGGGGGGTTACGAGCAGTACTTC. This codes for CASSYRQGGYEQYF.